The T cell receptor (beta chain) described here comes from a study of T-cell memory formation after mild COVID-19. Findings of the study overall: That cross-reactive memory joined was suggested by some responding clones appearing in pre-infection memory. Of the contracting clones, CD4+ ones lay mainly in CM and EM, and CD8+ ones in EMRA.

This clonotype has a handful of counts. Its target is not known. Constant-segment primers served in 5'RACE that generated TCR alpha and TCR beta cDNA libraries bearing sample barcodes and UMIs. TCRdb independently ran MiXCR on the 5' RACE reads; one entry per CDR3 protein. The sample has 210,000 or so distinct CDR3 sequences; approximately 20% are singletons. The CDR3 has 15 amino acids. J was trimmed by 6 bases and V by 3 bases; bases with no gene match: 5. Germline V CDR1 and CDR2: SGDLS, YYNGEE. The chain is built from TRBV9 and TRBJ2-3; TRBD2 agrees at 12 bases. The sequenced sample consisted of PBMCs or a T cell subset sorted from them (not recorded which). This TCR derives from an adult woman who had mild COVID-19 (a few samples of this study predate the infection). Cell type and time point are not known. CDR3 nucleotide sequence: TGTGCCAGCAGCGCCGGACTAGCGGGGTGGGATACGCAGTATTTT. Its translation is CASSAGLAGWDTQYF.